This TCR beta chain was documented in a study of regulatory T cells in long-lasting Graves disease (dated by TCRdb to 2020 to 2023). Looking at the study overall: Persistent Graves' disease was defined as persistently positive TSH receptor autoantibodies together with antithyroid drug treatment for over 5 years. Peripheral blood TCR sequencing and RNA sequencing compared persistent Graves' disease patients with newly diagnosed Graves' disease patients. The study was conducted in China and was registered as a clinical trial. A total of around 35 samples underwent TCR sequencing, from 13 patients with persistent Graves' disease and about 20 patients with newly diagnosed Graves' disease. In the clinical cohort, patients with persistent Graves' disease had used antithyroid drugs for an average of around ten years. Study-wide findings and limitations: The study examined only peripheral blood because the primary lesion, thyroid tissue, could not be accessed. The authors acknowledged the small sample size as a limitation that may reduce accuracy. Only the TCR beta chain was sequenced and analyzed. A larger number of public clonotypes was shared among persistent patients (2,741) than among newly diagnosed patients (roughly 970). Persistent Graves' disease patients showed lower TCR Shannon entropy and fewer highly expanded clones than newly diagnosed patients, suggesting clonal expansion. Preferential use of TRBV28, TRBJ1-2 and TRBJ2-5 was observed in persistent disease, whereas TRBV20-1 and TRBJ2-1 were favored in newly diagnosed disease.

The time point tag for this specimen amounts to: persistent/refractory GD, antithyroid drugs over 5 years with positive TRAb. For both TCR sequencing and RNA sequencing, RNA was extracted from PBMCs in TRIzol. The diagnosis of Graves' disease was made according to American Thyroid Association guidelines. Recruitment of patients was carried out at an endocrinology department in Xi'an, China. Each patient gave approximately 10 milliliters of peripheral blood, collected in an EDTA anticoagulant tube. Ficoll Paque Plus density gradient separation was used to isolate PBMCs, and no further T cell sorting was done. An Agilent 2100 Bioanalyzer and agarose gel were used to check RNA quality, while a NanoDrop 2000 measured RNA concentration. The receptor library was made with multiplex PCR. Sequencing relied on an Illumina HiSeq 4000. iRepertoire HTBI primers and Arm-PCR amplification of CDR3 regions were used to construct TCR beta libraries. Before sequencing, the PCR products went through gel purification. Per the original workflow: Gene usage analysis of CDR3 amino acid clonotypes used the roughly 62 TRBV and around 14 TRBJ segments found across samples. Filtered high-quality paired reads were merged into contigs using COPE and FqMerger. Contigs were aligned with BLAST to IMGT TRBV, TRBD and TRBJ reference genes, and CDR3 was defined per IMGT. Clonotypes above 0.1% frequency were classified as highly expanded clones. Shannon entropy was used to measure repertoire diversity, and the Gini coefficient was used to measure V-J evenness. Public clonotypes were defined as clonotypes shared by more than one individual. TCRdb trimmed public reads at Q25 via fastp, called clones via MiXCR and kept in-frame beta chains. CDR3 protein sequences are deduplicated, and each keeps its most common genes and DNA. In this record, the V and J calls reflect TCRdb's handling and not the investigators' own analysis. This sample lists a few hundred thousand distinct CDR3 sequences; roughly 24% were detected once. The ten biggest clones cover 25% to 30% of the sample.

Trimming costs V 0 bases and J 8 bases, and their ends lie 17 bases apart. The germline V gene (reference sequence) gives CDR1 as DFQATT and CDR2 as SNEGSKA. Counted from cysteine to phenylalanine, this CDR3 has 15 amino acids. The read is trimmed to its CDR3 DNA, 45 bases read in frame from base 1. About this clonotype: The specificity of this receptor is unknown. Base quality data are lacking; no much larger clone is found one base away.

The input for sequencing was peripheral blood mononuclear cells (PBMCs), taken when the disease was refractory, from a patient treated with antithyroid drugs. The chain couples TRBV20-1 to TRBJ2-1; possibly the D gene is TRBD2, per 6 matching bases. The TCR was taken from a woman aged 40 to 55 with Graves disease. Donor details come from another sample of the same person, matched by shared clones. The encoded CDR3 is CSARDGSGRRDEQFF. The DNA sequence reads TGCAGTGCTAGAGATGGTAGCGGTCGAAGGGATGAGCAGTTCTTC.